Listed below are T cell receptor beta chains from one sample, sequenced in a study of T-cell memory formation after mild COVID-19. TCRdb processed the 5' RACE reads anew with MiXCR; each CDR3 protein has one entry. The sample includes roughly 560,000 distinct CDR3 sequences, roughly 20% seen only once; the top ten take roughly an eighth. Specimen: PBMCs or a T cell subset sorted from them (not recorded which). The source is an adult woman who had mild COVID-19 (a few samples of this study predate the infection). Cell type and time point are not known. CDR3s include the opening cysteine and the closing phenylalanine or tryptophan. D genes are given only for firm matches. Clone size, where shown, is once, few, many, or a class for clones that have expanded.

CDR3 DNA: TGTGCCAGCAGTTATGACCCGGGACGGAGTAACACTGAAGCTTTCTTT
CDR3 protein: CASSYDPGRSNTEAFF
clone size: .
D gene: .
V gene: TRBV6-2/TRBV6-3
J gene: TRBJ1-1

CDR3 DNA: TGTGCCAGCAGTTTGTTTGGGGGTAGCAATCAGCCCCAGCATTTT
CDR3 protein: CASSLFGGSNQPQHF
clone size: .
D gene: .
V gene: TRBV12-3/TRBV12-4
J gene: TRBJ1-5

CDR3 DNA: TGTGCCAGCAGCTCCATGGGCGGGACAGGTTCTAACTATGGCTACACCTTC
CDR3 protein: CASSSMGGTGSNYGYTF
clone size: .
D gene: TRBD1
V gene: TRBV5-6
J gene: TRBJ1-2

CDR3 DNA: TGTGCCAGCAGCCAGTCGGTCTTC
CDR3 protein: CASSQSVF
clone size: .
D gene: .
V gene: TRBV7-9
J gene: TRBJ2-1

CDR3 DNA: TGTGCCAGCAGCGTAATTGGGGGTGCAGATACGCAGTATTTT
CDR3 protein: CASSVIGGADTQYF
clone size: few
D gene: .
V gene: TRBV9
J gene: TRBJ2-3

CDR3 DNA: TGTGCCAGCAGTTACTCGACCGGGACTAGCGGTTACAATGAGCAGTTCTTC
CDR3 protein: CASSYSTGTSGYNEQFF
clone size: .
D gene: TRBD2
V gene: TRBV6-5
J gene: TRBJ2-1

CDR3 DNA: TGTGCCAGCAGTGAAGCATGGGGGACCCAGCATTTT
CDR3 protein: CASSEAWGTQHF
clone size: .
D gene: .
V gene: TRBV6-1
J gene: TRBJ1-5

CDR3 DNA: TGTGCCAGCAGCCATACTAGCGGGGGGGCCAATGAGCAGTTCTTC
CDR3 protein: CASSHTSGGANEQFF
clone size: .
D gene: TRBD2
V gene: TRBV7-9
J gene: TRBJ2-1

CDR3 DNA: TGTGCCAGCAGCTTAGGGCGGGGGACTAGGGGCTACAATGAGCAGTTCTTC
CDR3 protein: CASSLGRGTRGYNEQFF
clone size: many
D gene: TRBD2
V gene: TRBV7-2
J gene: TRBJ2-1

CDR3 DNA: TGTGCCAGCAGCGTTTCGTTGAACACTGAAGCTTTCTTT
CDR3 protein: CASSVSLNTEAFF
clone size: once
D gene: .
V gene: TRBV9
J gene: TRBJ1-1

CDR3 DNA: TGTGCCAGCAGTTACCGGGAACGGGAGTGGTATACCGGGGAGCTGTTTTTT
CDR3 protein: CASSYREREWYTGELFF
clone size: once
D gene: .
V gene: TRBV6-2/TRBV6-3
J gene: TRBJ2-2

CDR3 DNA: TGCAGTGCTAGAAGCGGGTGGAACCCCAACATTCAGTACTTC
CDR3 protein: CSARSGWNPNIQYF
clone size: few
D gene: .
V gene: TRBV20-1
J gene: TRBJ2-4

CDR3 DNA: TGTGCCAGCAGAGGCCGTCTCTCCTACGAGCAGTACTTC
CDR3 protein: CASRGRLSYEQYF
clone size: .
D gene: .
V gene: TRBV27
J gene: TRBJ2-7

CDR3 DNA: TGCGCCAGCAGCAGTCAGGGCACCACCGGGGAGCTGTTTTTT
CDR3 protein: CASSSQGTTGELFF
clone size: .
D gene: .
V gene: TRBV5-1
J gene: TRBJ2-2

CDR3 DNA: TGTGCCAGCAGCCAGGGGGTTTCGAACACCGGGGAGCTGTTTTTT
CDR3 protein: CASSQGVSNTGELFF
clone size: few
D gene: TRBD1
V gene: TRBV7-9
J gene: TRBJ2-2

CDR3 DNA: TGCGCCAGCAGCCAAGTTTCTAGCGGGAGGCACGAGCAGTACTTC
CDR3 protein: CASSQVSSGRHEQYF
clone size: few
D gene: TRBD2
V gene: TRBV4-3
J gene: TRBJ2-7

CDR3 DNA: TGTGCCAGCAGCACGGTCCGGTACGAGCAGTACTTC
CDR3 protein: CASSTVRYEQYF
clone size: few
D gene: .
V gene: TRBV7-9
J gene: TRBJ2-7

CDR3 DNA: TGTGCCAGCAAAGAATGGGGGAACACCGGGGAGCTGTTTTTT
CDR3 protein: CASKEWGNTGELFF
clone size: .
D gene: .
V gene: TRBV2
J gene: TRBJ2-2

CDR3 DNA: TGCGCCAGCAGGCGAATAGCGGGGGGGCTGATTATTGCAGATACGCAGTATTTT
CDR3 protein: CASRRIAGGLIIADTQYF
clone size: few
D gene: TRBD2
V gene: TRBV5-1
J gene: TRBJ2-3

CDR3 DNA: TGTGCCAGCAGCCCTATCCTCAGGGAATGGAACGAGCAGTACTTC
CDR3 protein: CASSPILREWNEQYF
clone size: few
D gene: .
V gene: TRBV11-1
J gene: TRBJ2-7

CDR3 DNA: TGTGCCAGCAGTTACGGCGGACGGACATCCTACGAGCAGTACTTC
CDR3 protein: CASSYGGRTSYEQYF
clone size: .
D gene: .
V gene: TRBV6-2/TRBV6-3
J gene: TRBJ2-7

CDR3 DNA: TGCAGTGCTGCTGGGACTAGCGGCTGGGATGAGCAGTTCTTC
CDR3 protein: CSAAGTSGWDEQFF
clone size: .
D gene: TRBD2
V gene: TRBV20-1
J gene: TRBJ2-1

CDR3 DNA: TGTGCCAGCAGCTTAAAACAGACCCAGTACTTC
CDR3 protein: CASSLKQTQYF
clone size: many
D gene: .
V gene: TRBV7-8
J gene: TRBJ2-5

CDR3 DNA: TGCGCCAGCAGCCTCTCTCTGGGGGAGACCCAGTACTTC
CDR3 protein: CASSLSLGETQYF
clone size: .
D gene: .
V gene: TRBV4-1
J gene: TRBJ2-5

CDR3 DNA: TGTGCCAGCAGTTTAAGGACAGGGGGCGGGAATGAGCAGTTCTTC
CDR3 protein: CASSLRTGGGNEQFF
clone size: many
D gene: TRBD1
V gene: TRBV12-3/TRBV12-4
J gene: TRBJ2-1

CDR3 DNA: TGTGCCAGCACGCCGGTGGGGCAGGCGATTCGGTATTTT
CDR3 protein: CASTPVGQAIRYF
clone size: few
D gene: .
V gene: TRBV4-2
J gene: TRBJ2-3

CDR3 DNA: TGTGCCAGCAGCCCCCACGGAGGGCCCTACGAGCAGTACTTC
CDR3 protein: CASSPHGGPYEQYF
clone size: few
D gene: .
V gene: TRBV7-2
J gene: TRBJ2-7

CDR3 DNA: TGTGCCATCGGTTGGGAGGGCAATCAGCCCCAGCATTTT
CDR3 protein: CAIGWEGNQPQHF
clone size: .
D gene: .
V gene: TRBV28
J gene: TRBJ1-5

CDR3 DNA: TGTGCCAGCAGTCCCGTCTACTCCTACGAGCAGTACTTC
CDR3 protein: CASSPVYSYEQYF
clone size: .
D gene: .
V gene: TRBV12-3/TRBV12-4
J gene: TRBJ2-7

CDR3 DNA: TGTGCCAGCAGCCCGACAGGGCCTCCTAGCACAGATACGCAGTATTTT
CDR3 protein: CASSPTGPPSTDTQYF
clone size: few
D gene: TRBD1
V gene: TRBV7-3
J gene: TRBJ2-3

CDR3 DNA: TGTGCCAGCAGTCGACAGACTAGCACCCTATCCCACGAGCAGTACTTC
CDR3 protein: CASSRQTSTLSHEQYF
clone size: .
D gene: TRBD2
V gene: TRBV5-5
J gene: TRBJ2-7

CDR3 DNA: TGTGCCAGCAGTGAGACTAGCGGGAGCTACGAGCAGTACTTC
CDR3 protein: CASSETSGSYEQYF
clone size: .
D gene: TRBD2
V gene: TRBV25-1
J gene: TRBJ2-7

CDR3 DNA: TGCGCCAGCAGCTTGGAGACAGTCCACTTCTATGGCTACACCTTC
CDR3 protein: CASSLETVHFYGYTF
clone size: few
D gene: .
V gene: TRBV5-1
J gene: TRBJ1-2

CDR3 DNA: TGTGCCAGCAGCCAAATCCACGGGGACTCCTACGAGCAGTACTTC
CDR3 protein: CASSQIHGDSYEQYF
clone size: many
D gene: .
V gene: TRBV4-2
J gene: TRBJ2-7

CDR3 DNA: TGTGCCAGCAGTTTATACTCAGGACGGGTGAATGAGCAGTTCTTC
CDR3 protein: CASSLYSGRVNEQFF
clone size: .
D gene: .
V gene: TRBV12-3/TRBV12-4
J gene: TRBJ2-1

CDR3 DNA: TGTGCCAGCAGTTTTAAAGTCCAGCCCCAGCATTTT
CDR3 protein: CASSFKVQPQHF
clone size: few
D gene: .
V gene: TRBV28
J gene: TRBJ1-5

CDR3 DNA: TGTGCCATCAGTGGGGACTTTACAGAAGAGCAGTACTTC
CDR3 protein: CAISGDFTEEQYF
clone size: few
D gene: .
V gene: TRBV10-3
J gene: TRBJ2-7

CDR3 DNA: TGTGCCAGCAGTTACAACACCAATCAGCCCCAGCATTTT
CDR3 protein: CASSYNTNQPQHF
clone size: few
D gene: .
V gene: TRBV6-2/TRBV6-3
J gene: TRBJ1-5

CDR3 DNA: TGTGCCAGCAGCCAAGTGGCTAGCGGGGACAATGAGCAGTTCTTC
CDR3 protein: CASSQVASGDNEQFF
clone size: many
D gene: TRBD2
V gene: TRBV4-2
J gene: TRBJ2-1

CDR3 DNA: TGCGCCAGCAGCTTGGACGTAAACAATGAGCAGTTCTTC
CDR3 protein: CASSLDVNNEQFF
clone size: .
D gene: .
V gene: TRBV5-1
J gene: TRBJ2-1

CDR3 DNA: TGTGCCAGCAGGCCATCCGGGACCAGCTACGAGCAGTACTTC
CDR3 protein: CASRPSGTSYEQYF
clone size: few
D gene: .
V gene: TRBV12-3/TRBV12-4
J gene: TRBJ2-7

CDR3 DNA: TGTGCCAGCAGCTCGGGTTTGATCCTGGCAGATACGCAGTATTTT
CDR3 protein: CASSSGLILADTQYF
clone size: many
D gene: .
V gene: TRBV7-9
J gene: TRBJ2-3

CDR3 DNA: TGTGCCAGCAGCTCGGACGGACTGTACTCCTACAATGAGCAGTTCTTC
CDR3 protein: CASSSDGLYSYNEQFF
clone size: .
D gene: .
V gene: TRBV7-9
J gene: TRBJ2-1

CDR3 DNA: TGTGCCAGCAGCCACGATTCCGGGGAGCTGTTTTTT
CDR3 protein: CASSHDSGELFF
clone size: .
D gene: .
V gene: TRBV5-4
J gene: TRBJ2-2

CDR3 DNA: TGCGCCAGCAGCCCCTACCGGGACAGCTCCTACGAGCAGTACTTC
CDR3 protein: CASSPYRDSSYEQYF
clone size: few
D gene: TRBD1
V gene: TRBV5-1
J gene: TRBJ2-7

CDR3 DNA: TGTGCCAGCAGCGCCGCTCCTCAAGAGACCCAGTACTTC
CDR3 protein: CASSAAPQETQYF
clone size: .
D gene: .
V gene: TRBV7-8
J gene: TRBJ2-5

CDR3 DNA: TGTGCCAGTAGTATAGGCGCGGGAGGGCTCTACGAGCAGTACTTC
CDR3 protein: CASSIGAGGLYEQYF
clone size: few
D gene: TRBD2
V gene: TRBV19
J gene: TRBJ2-7

CDR3 DNA: TGTGCCAGCAGTGGGGGGACAGGGCAACTGGGCTACACCTTC
CDR3 protein: CASSGGTGQLGYTF
clone size: .
D gene: TRBD1
V gene: TRBV27
J gene: TRBJ1-2

CDR3 DNA: TGCGCCAGCAGCCAGGGACATTCCTCCTACGAGCAGTACTTC
CDR3 protein: CASSQGHSSYEQYF
clone size: .
D gene: .
V gene: TRBV4-3
J gene: TRBJ2-7

CDR3 DNA: TGTGCCAGGCCAGGGGATGGAAAACTGTTTTTT
CDR3 protein: CARPGDGKLFF
clone size: .
D gene: .
V gene: TRBV21-1
J gene: TRBJ1-4

CDR3 DNA: TGTGCCAGCACCATAGCGGGAACGTTGGACGAGCAGTACTTC
CDR3 protein: CASTIAGTLDEQYF
clone size: .
D gene: TRBD2
V gene: TRBV6-6
J gene: TRBJ2-7

CDR3 DNA: TGTGCCAGCAGGAGGACAGGGGGTCCTGCGGCCAATCAGCCCCAGCATTTT
CDR3 protein: CASRRTGGPAANQPQHF
clone size: few
D gene: TRBD1
V gene: TRBV6-5
J gene: TRBJ1-5